This entry lists 4 T cell receptor beta chains sequenced from one sample in a study of read filtering for tumor transcriptome and immune sequencing. This library used approximately 0.4 ug RNA and molecular barcoded adaptors spanning alpha/delta and beta/gamma chains. TCRdb independently ran MiXCR on the reads; one entry per CDR3 protein. This table has tens of thousands of distinct CDR3 sequences, 20% to 25% appearing once. Sequences were obtained from a population of CD138-negative cells sorted from bone marrow. The receptors stem from a donor at least 40 years old with multiple myeloma.

This clonotype was seen at least ten times. The rearrangement joins TRBV29-1 to TRBJ2-7; D may correspond to TRBD1 or TRBD2 (6 bases each). Germline V lookup: CDR1 SQVTM, CDR2 ANQGSEA. V was shortened by 7 bases and J by 6 bases, with 16 bases between the two germline ends. The CDR3 consists of 12 residues. CDR3 in amino acids: CSAGGHITEQYF. The CDR3 coding sequence is TGCAGCGCCGGGGGCCACATCACCGAGCAGTACTTC.

This clonotype was counted at least ten times. J is TRBJ1-5 and V is TRBV4-1; tentative D call: TRBD1 (5 bases). Deletions cut 3 bases from V and 2 bases from J, with 17 bases between. The germline V gene encodes CDR1 MGHRA and CDR2 YSYEKL. CDR3 length equals 17 residues. CDR3 coding DNA: TGCGCCAGCAGCCATGACCTGGGGCCTGAGGGCAATCAGCCCCAGCATTTT. Amino acid sequence: CASSHDLGPEGNQPQHF.

This clonotype occurred many times. J is TRBJ1-2 and V is TRBV7-9, with 7 bases identical to TRBD1. The J segment lost 13 bases and the V segment lost 5 bases, leaving 16 bases of the junction unmatched. CDR3 size: 14 residues. Germline V gene data show CDR1 as SEHNR and CDR2 as FQNEAQ (reference sequence). The CDR3 DNA is TGTGCCAGCAGCCCGCAAATCGAGGGGGCGCCTCCCACCTTC. As protein: CASSPQIEGAPPTF.

Comments on this clonotype: This may stem from a read error, because a much larger clone lies one nucleotide away. V and J are TRBV4-2 and TRBJ2-7; TRBD2 might be the D (5 bases). Germline loops: CDR1 LGHNA, CDR2 YNFKEQ. The germline V and J ends were trimmed by 0 bases and 7 bases, with 10 bases remaining between them. The CDR3 consists of 13 residues. This CDR3 is CASSQDIGSEQYF. CDR3 sequence (DNA): TGTGCCAGCAGCCAAGATATAGGGAGTGAGCAGTACTTC.